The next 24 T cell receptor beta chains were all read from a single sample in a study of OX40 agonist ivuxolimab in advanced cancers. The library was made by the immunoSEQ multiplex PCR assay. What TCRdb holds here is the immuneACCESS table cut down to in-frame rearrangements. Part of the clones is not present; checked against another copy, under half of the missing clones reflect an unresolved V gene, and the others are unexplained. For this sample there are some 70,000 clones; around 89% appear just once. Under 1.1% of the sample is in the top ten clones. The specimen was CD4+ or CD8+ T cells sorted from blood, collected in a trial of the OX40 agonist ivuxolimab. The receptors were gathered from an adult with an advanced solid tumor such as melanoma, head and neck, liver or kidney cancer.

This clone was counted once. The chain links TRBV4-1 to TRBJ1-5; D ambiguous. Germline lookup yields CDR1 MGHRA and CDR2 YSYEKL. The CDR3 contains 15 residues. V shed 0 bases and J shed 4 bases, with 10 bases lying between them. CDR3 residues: CASSQDSLGNQPQHF. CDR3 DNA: TGCGCCAGCAGCCAAGATTCATTAGGAAATCAGCCCCAGCATTTT.

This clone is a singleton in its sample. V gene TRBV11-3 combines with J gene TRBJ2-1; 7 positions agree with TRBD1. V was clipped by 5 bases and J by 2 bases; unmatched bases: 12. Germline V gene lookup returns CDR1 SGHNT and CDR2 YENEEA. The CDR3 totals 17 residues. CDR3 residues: CASSPIGTEIPYNEQFF. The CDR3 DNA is TGTGCCAGCAGCCCTATAGGGACAGAAATACCCTACAATGAGCAGTTCTTC.

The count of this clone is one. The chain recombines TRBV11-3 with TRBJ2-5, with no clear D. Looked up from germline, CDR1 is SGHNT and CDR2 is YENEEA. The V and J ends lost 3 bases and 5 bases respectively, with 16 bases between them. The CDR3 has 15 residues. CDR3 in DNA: TGTGCCAGCAGCTTCACATTAGTCTCCGGCGAGACCCAGTACTTC. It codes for CASSFTLVSGETQYF.

CDR3 sequence: CAISESGRLAPDNEQFF. CDR3 nucleotides: TGTGCCATCAGTGAGTCAGGTAGACTAGCTCCTGACAATGAGCAGTTCTTC. This sequence joins TRBV10-3 and TRBJ2-1, with TRBD2 matching over 7 bases. The length of the CDR3 is 17 residues. V shed 0 bases and J 5 bases; nucleotides not matched to a gene: 10. In germline, CDR1 is ENHRY, CDR2 SYGVKD.

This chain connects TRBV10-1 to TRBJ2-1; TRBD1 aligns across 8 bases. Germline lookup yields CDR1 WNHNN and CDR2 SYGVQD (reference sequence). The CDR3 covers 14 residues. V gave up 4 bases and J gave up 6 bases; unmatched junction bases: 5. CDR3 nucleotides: TGCGCCAGCAGTGGTGGACAGGGCATCAATGAGCAGTTCTTC. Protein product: CASSGGQGINEQFF.

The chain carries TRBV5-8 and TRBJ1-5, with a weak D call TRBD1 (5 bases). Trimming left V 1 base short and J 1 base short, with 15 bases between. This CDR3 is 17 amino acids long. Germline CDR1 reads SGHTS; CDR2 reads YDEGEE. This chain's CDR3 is CASSLQGLAFSNQPQHF. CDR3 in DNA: TGTGCCAGCAGCTTGCAGGGTTTGGCGTTCAGCAATCAGCCCCAGCATTTT.

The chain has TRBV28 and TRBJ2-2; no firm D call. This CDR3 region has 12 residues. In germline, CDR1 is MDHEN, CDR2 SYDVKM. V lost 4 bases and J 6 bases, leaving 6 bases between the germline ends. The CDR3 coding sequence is TGTGCCAGCAGTTCTGGGGCCGGGGAGCTGTTTTTT. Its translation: CASSSGAGELFF.

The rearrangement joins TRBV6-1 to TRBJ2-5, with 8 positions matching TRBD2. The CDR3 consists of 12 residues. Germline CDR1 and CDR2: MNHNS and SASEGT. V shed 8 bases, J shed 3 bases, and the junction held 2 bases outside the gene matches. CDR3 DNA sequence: TGTGCCAGCCGGGGGGGGGAAGAGACCCAGTACTTC. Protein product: CASRGGEETQYF.

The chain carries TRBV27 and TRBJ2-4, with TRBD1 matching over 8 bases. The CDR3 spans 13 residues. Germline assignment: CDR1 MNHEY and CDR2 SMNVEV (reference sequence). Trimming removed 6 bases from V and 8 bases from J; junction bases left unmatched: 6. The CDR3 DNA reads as TGTGCCAGCAGCAGGACAGGGTGGGACATTCAGTACTTC. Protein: CASSRTGWDIQYF.

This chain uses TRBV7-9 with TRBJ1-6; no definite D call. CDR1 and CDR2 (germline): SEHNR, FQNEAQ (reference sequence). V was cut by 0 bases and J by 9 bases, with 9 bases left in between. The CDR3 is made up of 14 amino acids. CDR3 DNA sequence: TGTGCCAGCAGCTTAGCTAACAACGGTTCACCCCTCCACTTT. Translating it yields CASSLANNGSPLHF. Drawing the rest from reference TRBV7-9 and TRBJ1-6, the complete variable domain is DTGVSQNPRHKITKRGQNVTFRCDPISEHNRLYWYRQTLGQGPEFLTYFQNEAQLEKSRLLSDRFSAERPKGSFSTLEIQRTEQGDSAMYLCASSLANNGSPLHFGNGTRLTVT.

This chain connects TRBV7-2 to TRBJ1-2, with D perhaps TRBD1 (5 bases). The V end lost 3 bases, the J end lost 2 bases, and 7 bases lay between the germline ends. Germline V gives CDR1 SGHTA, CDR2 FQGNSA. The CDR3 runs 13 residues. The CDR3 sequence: CASSLGQNYGYTF. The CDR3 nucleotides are TGTGCCAGCAGCTTGGGGCAGAACTATGGCTACACCTTC.

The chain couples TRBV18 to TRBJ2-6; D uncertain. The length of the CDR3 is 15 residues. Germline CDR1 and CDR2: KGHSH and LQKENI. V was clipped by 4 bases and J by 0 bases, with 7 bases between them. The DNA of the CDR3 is TGTGCCAGCTCACGGGGTCACTCTGGGGCCAACGTCCTGACTTTC. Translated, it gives CASSRGHSGANVLTF.

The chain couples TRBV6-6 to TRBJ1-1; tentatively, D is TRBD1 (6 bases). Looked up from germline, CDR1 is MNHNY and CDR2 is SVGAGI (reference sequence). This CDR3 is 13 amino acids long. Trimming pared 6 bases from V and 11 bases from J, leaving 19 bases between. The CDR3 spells CASSTEDRRAAFF. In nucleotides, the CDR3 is TGTGCCAGCAGCACGGAAGACAGGCGAGCGGCTTTCTTT.

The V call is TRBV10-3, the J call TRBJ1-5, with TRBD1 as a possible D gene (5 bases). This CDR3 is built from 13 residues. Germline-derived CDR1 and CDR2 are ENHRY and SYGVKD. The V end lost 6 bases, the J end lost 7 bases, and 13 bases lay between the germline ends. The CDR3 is CAIRSGLGQPQHF. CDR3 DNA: TGTGCCATCAGGTCAGGGTTGGGGCAGCCCCAGCATTTT.

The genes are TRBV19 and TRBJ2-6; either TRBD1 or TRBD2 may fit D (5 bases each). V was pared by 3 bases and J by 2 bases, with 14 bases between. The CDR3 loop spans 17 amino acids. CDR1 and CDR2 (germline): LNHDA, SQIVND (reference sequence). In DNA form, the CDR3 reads TGTGCCAGTAGTATGCAATTCGTGGGGGCTGGGGCCAACGTCCTGACTTTC. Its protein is CASSMQFVGAGANVLTF.

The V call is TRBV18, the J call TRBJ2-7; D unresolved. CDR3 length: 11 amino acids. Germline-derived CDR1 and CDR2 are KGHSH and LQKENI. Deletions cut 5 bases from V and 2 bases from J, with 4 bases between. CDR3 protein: CASSFTYEQYF. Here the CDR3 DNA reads TGTGCCAGCTCATTCACCTACGAGCAGTACTTC.

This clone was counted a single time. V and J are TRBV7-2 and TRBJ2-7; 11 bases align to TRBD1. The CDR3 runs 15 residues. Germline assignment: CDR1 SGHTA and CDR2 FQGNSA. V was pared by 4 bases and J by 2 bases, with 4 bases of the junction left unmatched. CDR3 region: CASSYRTGGPYEQYF. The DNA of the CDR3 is TGTGCCAGCAGCTATAGGACAGGGGGCCCCTACGAGCAGTACTTC.

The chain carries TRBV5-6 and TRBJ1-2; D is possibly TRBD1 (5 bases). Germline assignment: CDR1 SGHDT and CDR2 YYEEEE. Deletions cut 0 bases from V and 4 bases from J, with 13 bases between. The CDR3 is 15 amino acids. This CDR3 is CASSLGGVQAYGYTF. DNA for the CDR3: TGTGCCAGCAGCTTGGGAGGGGTACAAGCCTATGGCTACACCTTC.

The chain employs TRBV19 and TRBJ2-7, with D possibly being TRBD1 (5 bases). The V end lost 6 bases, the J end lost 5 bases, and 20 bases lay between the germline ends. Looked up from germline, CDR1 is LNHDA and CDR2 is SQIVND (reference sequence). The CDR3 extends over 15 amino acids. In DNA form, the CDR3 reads TGTGCCAGTAGCCCCACCCCCCCAGGGCTCCACGAGCAGTACTTC. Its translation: CASSPTPPGLHEQYF.

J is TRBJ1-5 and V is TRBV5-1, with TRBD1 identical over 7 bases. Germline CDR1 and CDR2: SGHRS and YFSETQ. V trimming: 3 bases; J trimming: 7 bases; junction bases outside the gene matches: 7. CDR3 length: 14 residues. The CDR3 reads CASSSGTEGQPQHF. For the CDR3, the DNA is TGCGCCAGCAGCTCCGGGACAGAGGGGCAGCCCCAGCATTTT. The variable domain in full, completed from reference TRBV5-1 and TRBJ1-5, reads KAGVTQTPRYLIKTRGQQVTLSCSPISGHRSVSWYQQTPGQGLQFLFEYFSETQRNKGNFPGRFSGRQFSNSRSEMNVSTLELGDSALYLCASSSGTEGQPQHFGDGTRLSIL.

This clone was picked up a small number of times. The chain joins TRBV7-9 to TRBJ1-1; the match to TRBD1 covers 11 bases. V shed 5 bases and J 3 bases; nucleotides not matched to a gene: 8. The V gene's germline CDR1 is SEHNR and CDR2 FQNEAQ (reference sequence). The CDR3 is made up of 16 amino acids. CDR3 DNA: TGTGCCAGCAGCCTTGGACAGGGGGCCGTGGACACTGAAGCTTTCTTT. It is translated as CASSLGQGAVDTEAFF.

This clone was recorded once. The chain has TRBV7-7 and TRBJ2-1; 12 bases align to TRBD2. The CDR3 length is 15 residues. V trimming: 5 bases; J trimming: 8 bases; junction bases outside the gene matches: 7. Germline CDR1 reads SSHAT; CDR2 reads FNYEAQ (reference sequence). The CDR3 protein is CASSPWTSGTDEQFF. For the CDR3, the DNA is TGTGCCAGCAGCCCATGGACTAGCGGGACCGATGAGCAGTTCTTC.

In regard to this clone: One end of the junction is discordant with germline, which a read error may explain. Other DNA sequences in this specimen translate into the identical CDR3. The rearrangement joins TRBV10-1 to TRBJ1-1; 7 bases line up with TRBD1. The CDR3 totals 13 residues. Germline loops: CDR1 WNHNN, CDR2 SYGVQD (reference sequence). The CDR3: CASQGQTNTEAFF. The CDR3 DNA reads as TGCGCCAGCCAGGGACAGACTAACACTGAAGCCTTCTTT.

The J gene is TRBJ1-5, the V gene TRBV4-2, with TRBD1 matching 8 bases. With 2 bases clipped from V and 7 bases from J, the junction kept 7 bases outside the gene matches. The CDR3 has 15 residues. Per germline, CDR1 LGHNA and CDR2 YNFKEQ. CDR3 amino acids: CASSQSGGSGQPQHF. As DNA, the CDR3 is TGTGCCAGCAGCCAATCAGGGGGCAGCGGACAGCCCCAGCATTTT.